The next 18 T cell receptor beta chains were all read from a single sample in a study of cytomegalovirus exposure and HLA in healthy donors. Primers for the PCR totalled 60 Vbeta and 13 Jbeta. Libraries were prepared by immunoSEQ multiplex PCR; TCRdb keeps only in-frame clonotypes and omits some of them. The table includes 150,000 to 200,000 clones, around four fifths detected once. Specimen: PBMCs. Source of these receptors: a man aged 18 to 35 in good health and CMV-seropositive.

A note on this clone: It is likely a read error, because the conserved phenylalanine at the end of the CDR3 is missing. The V and J genes are TRBV2 and TRBJ1-6; no clear D. The CDR3 runs to 14 residues. Germline values: CDR1 SNHLY, CDR2 FYNNEI. V was pared by 3 bases and J by 8 bases, with 11 bases between. In nucleotides, the CDR3 is TGTGCCAGCAGTGATGAGGGAATTCATTCACCCCTCCACCTT. Its translation is CASSDEGIHSPLHL.

This clone was detected ten times or more. This chain links TRBV2 with TRBJ1-4; D gene ambiguous. This CDR3 region has 14 residues. Germline V gene data show CDR1 as SNHLY and CDR2 as FYNNEI. Trimming pared 4 bases from V and 10 bases from J, leaving 16 bases between. The CDR3, as DNA: TGTGCCAGCAGTGTGGGCAGCGGGAAGGGAAAACTGTTTTTT. This gives the protein CASSVGSGKGKLFF.

The CDR3 reads CASRLEGGELFF. CDR3 DNA: TGTGCCAGCAGACTGGAGGGCGGGGAGCTGTTTTTT. V usage is TRBV7-6 and J usage is TRBJ2-2; perhaps TRBD2 as D (6 bases). The V gene's germline CDR1 is SGHVS and CDR2 FNYEAQ. The CDR3 has 12 residues. Deletions cut 6 bases from V and 7 bases from J, with 9 bases between.

This rearrangement joins TRBV12-5 to TRBJ1-1, with 12 bases aligning to TRBD1. CDR3 length: 15 amino acids. The ends lost 8 bases at V and 4 bases at J; junction bases unmatched: 8. The germline V gene has CDR1 LGHNT and CDR2 FRNRAP. CDR3 coding DNA: TGTGCTAGTACGTCCGGGACAGGGGGCGGCACTGAAGCTTTCTTT. Amino acid sequence: CASTSGTGGGTEAFF.

V gene TRBV7-9 combines with J gene TRBJ2-5; D is perhaps TRBD2 (6 bases). V shed 5 bases and J shed 5 bases, with 12 bases lying between them. Germline lookup yields CDR1 SEHNR and CDR2 FQNEAQ (reference sequence). The CDR3 spans 13 residues. As DNA, the CDR3 is TGTGCCAGCAGCATCGGGACTCGGGAGACCCAGTACTTC. Protein: CASSIGTRETQYF. The full variable domain, its missing parts supplied by reference TRBV7-9 and TRBJ2-5, is DTGVSQNPRHKITKRGQNVTFRCDPISEHNRLYWYRQTLGQGPEFLTYFQNEAQLEKSRLLSDRFSAERPKGSFSTLEIQRTEQGDSAMYLCASSIGTRETQYFGPGTRLLVL.

The chain is built from TRBV5-1 and TRBJ2-1; D is perhaps TRBD1 (6 bases). The CDR3 has 14 residues. Germline V gives CDR1 SGHRS, CDR2 YFSETQ. V was trimmed by 0 bases and J by 9 bases, leaving 13 bases between them. The CDR3 region has the DNA TGCGCCAGCAGCTTGGTCGTCAGGGGATTTGAGCAGTTCTTC. Its protein is CASSLVVRGFEQFF.

This chain uses TRBV9 with TRBJ2-6; the D is unclear. Germline V gene data show CDR1 as SGDLS and CDR2 as YYNGEE. CDR3 length: 14 residues. Between the trimmed V and J ends, which lost 7 bases and 1 base, there was a span of 9 bases. The CDR3 coding sequence is TGTGCCAGCTCCCCCTATTCTGGGGCCAACGTCCTGACTTTC. Translating it yields CASSPYSGANVLTF.

With respect to this clone: One junction end does not reproduce the germline sequence, and a read error may be involved. The chain links TRBV10-3 to TRBJ2-5; the D gene is possibly TRBD1 (5 bases). Germline CDR1 is ENHRY and CDR2 is SYGVKD. This CDR3 is 16 amino acids long. The CDR3 sequence is CAIRSGSGAFSEAQYF. As DNA, the CDR3 is TGTGCCATCAGGTCGGGTAGTGGGGCCTTCTCAGAGGCCCAGTACTTC.

This chain links TRBV28 with TRBJ2-4; the match to TRBD1 covers 9 bases. Germline trimming cut 6 bases from V and 0 bases from J; bases unmatched to any gene: 3. Germline CDR1 and CDR2: MDHEN and SYDVKM. CDR3 size: 15 residues. CDR3 region: CASRDRGLAKNIQYF. The CDR3 DNA sequence: TGTGCCAGCAGGGACAGGGGTTTAGCCAAAAACATTCAGTACTTC. Complete variable domain (other parts from reference TRBV28 and TRBJ2-4): DVKVTQSSRYLVKRTGEKVFLECVQDMDHENMFWYRQDPGLGLRLIYFSYDVKMKEKGDIPEGYSVSREKKERFSLILESASTNQTSMYLCASRDRGLAKNIQYFGAGTRLSVL.

The chain employs TRBV7-7 and TRBJ2-3; a possible D gene is TRBD2 (6 bases). CDR1 is SSHAT, CDR2 FNYEAQ, per germline (reference sequence). The CDR3 has 15 amino acids. V lost 1 base and J 1 base, leaving 9 bases between the germline ends. CDR3 sequence (DNA): TGTGCCAGCAGCTTAGGTTGGGGGGGCACAGATACGCAGTATTTT. It specifies CASSLGWGGTDTQYF.

The chain carries TRBV5-4 and TRBJ2-3, with 8 nucleotides matching TRBD2. This CDR3 is 17 amino acids long. V trimming: 4 bases; J trimming: 2 bases; junction bases outside the gene matches: 12. CDR1 is SGHNT, CDR2 YYREEE, per germline (reference sequence). The CDR3 sequence is CASSQDQSGGPTDTQYF. CDR3 bases: TGTGCCAGCAGCCAAGATCAGTCGGGAGGGCCCACAGATACGCAGTATTTT.

The CDR3 DNA follows: TGTGCCAGCAGCCACTTCGGGGGTCAGCCCCAGCATTTT. It specifies CASSHFGGQPQHF. The chain carries TRBV4-2 and TRBJ1-5; perhaps TRBD1 as D (5 bases). Per germline, CDR1 LGHNA and CDR2 YNFKEQ. Between the trimmed V and J ends, which lost 3 bases and 6 bases, there was a span of 9 bases. The CDR3 extends over 13 amino acids.

The gene calls are TRBV7-9 and TRBJ1-1; TRBD1 agrees at 7 bases. CDR1 and CDR2 from the germline V gene are SEHNR and FQNEAQ (reference sequence). This CDR3 region has 17 residues. The ends lost 1 base at V and 0 bases at J; junction bases unmatched: 8. The CDR3, as DNA: TGTGCCAGCAGCTTAGAGTCGGCAGGGGGGATGAACACTGAAGCTTTCTTT. This sequence encodes CASSLESAGGMNTEAFF.

The rearrangement uses TRBV18 and TRBJ2-1; 9 nucleotides align to TRBD1. The trim removed 4 bases at V and 6 bases at J, leaving 10 bases unmatched. Looked up from germline, CDR1 is KGHSH and CDR2 is LQKENI. This CDR3 comprises 16 residues. This CDR3 reads CASSRSGTGIPNEQFF. As DNA, the CDR3 is TGTGCCAGCTCACGATCCGGGACAGGGATCCCCAATGAGCAGTTCTTC.

This chain links TRBV19 with TRBJ1-1; no definite D call. CDR1 is LNHDA, CDR2 SQIVND, per germline (reference sequence). The CDR3 spans 13 residues. V lost 9 bases to trimming and J lost 4 bases, with 15 bases between them. This chain's CDR3 is CASKQAGFTEAFF. The CDR3 nucleotides are TGTGCCAGCAAGCAGGCGGGTTTCACTGAAGCTTTCTTT.

This clone is a singleton in its sample. The V call is TRBV29-1, the J call TRBJ1-4; D is unclear. The CDR3 has 13 residues. Per germline, CDR1 SQVTM and CDR2 ANQGSEA. V was trimmed by 4 bases and J by 7 bases, leaving 13 bases between them. CDR3 coding DNA: TGCAGCGTTGTACCGGGAGATAGTGAAAAACTGTTTTTT. Its protein product is CSVVPGDSEKLFF.

The chain employs TRBV5-6 and TRBJ1-5; D perhaps matches TRBD1 (6 bases). Germline CDR1 reads SGHDT; CDR2 reads YYEEEE. The CDR3 covers 13 residues. V was clipped by 4 bases and J by 4 bases, with 9 bases between them. The CDR3 bases are TGTGCCAGCAGCCAGGGGCCTAATCAGCCCCAGCATTTT. Encoded protein: CASSQGPNQPQHF.

This clone was found once. The chain employs TRBV7-8 and TRBJ1-1; no clear D. The CDR3 has 13 amino acids. V dropped 2 bases and J dropped 4 bases, with 8 bases sitting between them. Germline V gene data show CDR1 as SGHVS and CDR2 as FQNEAQ. CDR3 loop: CASSLQAGTEAFF. CDR3 nucleotide sequence: TGTGCCAGCAGCTTACAGGCAGGCACTGAAGCTTTCTTT.